This T cell receptor beta chain was sequenced during a study of regulatory T cells in long-lasting Graves disease. This clonotype was seen many times. What it recognizes is unknown. Study-wide results and limits: Persistent Graves' patients showed less TCR diversity than newly diagnosed patients showed.

The time point denotes: newly diagnosed GD, antithyroid drugs for less than 3 months. Researchers made the TCR library from RNA that was extracted from PBMCs. Construction of TCR beta libraries relied on iRepertoire HTBI primers and on Arm-PCR targeting CDR3 regions. TCRdb redid the calling of the multiplex PCR reads with MiXCR, one entry per CDR3 protein. The sample consists of roughly 560,000 distinct CDR3 sequences, around 12% of them appearing once. These data also featured in a second study, about T cells in Graves' hyperthyroidism and ophthalmopathy. From that second work: Uncontrolled infection, other autoimmune disease, pregnancy and lactation each barred patients from inclusion. Blood also showed most of the thyroid clonotypes that were expanded above 0.001.

The sequencing used peripheral blood mononuclear cells (PBMCs), collected at new diagnosis, from a patient treated with antithyroid drugs. The clonotype comes from a woman in her 30s with Graves disease.

DNA of the CDR3: TGTGCCACCGCGACATCCTTTCCGGGACAGGGGGCTTTTGGGTTTGACCAAGAGACCCAGTACTTC. Amino acid sequence: CATATSFPGQGAFGFDQETQYF. The rearrangement joins TRBV27 to TRBJ2-5, with 12 bases matching TRBD1. V lost 10 bases to trimming and J lost 0 bases; unmatched junction nucleotides: 27. Germline V gene sequence: CDR1 MNHEY, CDR2 SMNVEV (reference sequence). The CDR3 extends over 22 amino acids.